Presented here are 17 T cell receptor beta chains from one specimen sequenced in a study of T cell repertoires in cytomegalovirus infection. Via MiXCR, TCRdb re-called the reads, giving one row per CDR3 protein. The table has about 310,000 distinct CDR3 sequences, roughly 25% seen once. Their antigens are not known. Here the sequenced sample was cultured PBMCs, taken from culture after CMV antigen stimulation. The source of these receptors is a human donor in good health (CMV status not recorded). Some clones in this sample may be carry-over from other donors' samples.

V and J are TRBV7-9 and TRBJ1-1; 7 bases match TRBD1. This CDR3 contains 13 residues. Germline assignment: CDR1 SEHNR and CDR2 FQNEAQ (reference sequence). V shed 5 bases, J shed 7 bases, and the junction held 7 bases outside the gene matches. In DNA, the CDR3 is TGTGCCAGCAGCACACAGGGGTCCAGTGAAGCTTTCTTT. This gives the protein CASSTQGSSEAFF.

This clonotype has more than one count but fewer than ten. The chain carries TRBV7-6 and TRBJ2-2; D not certain. Trimming removed 1 base from V and 6 bases from J, with 6 bases in between. Germline-derived CDR1 and CDR2 are SGHVS and FNYEAQ. The CDR3 sequence is 13 residues long. The CDR3 bases are TGTGCCAGCAGCTTAGTAGCCGCCGGGGAGCTGTTTTTT. Translation: CASSLVAAGELFF.

The table lists this clonotype with a few counts. V is TRBV5-4 and J is TRBJ1-4; TRBD1 agrees at 8 bases. With 5 bases clipped from V and 7 bases from J, the junction kept 7 bases outside the gene matches. Germline CDR1 SGHNT, CDR2 YYREEE (reference sequence). The CDR3 totals 14 residues. CDR3: CASSLQGAAEKLFF. CDR3 nucleotides: TGTGCCAGCAGTCTGCAGGGGGCGGCTGAAAAACTGTTTTTT.

This clonotype has a handful of counts. The chain is built from TRBV7-2 and TRBJ1-1; D possibly corresponds to TRBD1 (6 bases). V was cut by 2 bases and J by 7 bases, with 17 bases left in between. The CDR3 sequence is 15 residues long. Germline assignment: CDR1 SGHTA and CDR2 FQGNSA. As DNA, the CDR3 is TGTGCCAGCAGCTTATTCCACAGGGTTTCGAGTGAAGCTTTCTTT. Translating it yields CASSLFHRVSSEAFF.

This clonotype occurred a few times. The J gene is TRBJ2-7, the V gene TRBV4-1; 8 bases fit TRBD2. The CDR3 has 15 amino acids. Germline CDR1 is MGHRA and CDR2 is YSYEKL. The V gene end was trimmed by 1 base and the J gene end by 4 bases; junction bases not matched to a gene: 6. CDR3 coding DNA: TGCGCCAGCAGCCAAGTAGCAAGCGGGAGTTACGAGCAGTACTTC. As protein: CASSQVASGSYEQYF.

This clonotype has a single count. The chain links TRBV19 to TRBJ1-2; D possibly corresponds to TRBD1 (6 bases). The V and J ends lost 7 bases and 4 bases respectively, with 19 bases between them. CDR3 size: 15 residues. CDR1 is LNHDA and CDR2 is SQIVND in the germline V gene (reference sequence). This CDR3 is CASTSSPDRSYGYTF. The CDR3 bases are TGTGCCAGTACCTCATCCCCGGACAGAAGCTATGGCTACACCTTC.

The rearrangement joins TRBV9 to TRBJ2-7; D is perhaps TRBD2 (5 bases). From germline, CDR1 is SGDLS and CDR2 YYNGEE. V gave up 5 bases and J gave up 3 bases, with 12 bases separating them. The length of the CDR3 is 13 residues. CDR3 nucleotides: TGTGCCAGCAGTTACGCGAGCGGCTACGAGCAGTACTTC. Its protein is CASSYASGYEQYF.

This clonotype was counted between two and nine times. The gene calls are TRBV5-6 and TRBJ2-1, with D tentatively TRBD2 (5 bases). CDR1 SGHDT and CDR2 YYEEEE come from the germline V gene. V was pared by 2 bases and J by 7 bases, with 10 bases between. CDR3 length equals 13 residues. CDR3 DNA sequence: TGTGCCAGCAGCTTTGGCAGAGGGAATGAGCAGTTCTTC. Translated: CASSFGRGNEQFF.

The chain's CDR3 is CASSAIGTGTDTQYF. CDR3 DNA: TGCGCCAGCAGCGCTATTGGGACAGGCACAGATACGCAGTATTTT. V gene TRBV4-3 combines with J gene TRBJ2-3; 7 bases align to TRBD1. The junction had 6 bases not matched to a gene; V was cut back by 5 bases and J by 1 base. The V gene's germline CDR1 is LGHNA and CDR2 YSLEER. The CDR3 is 15 amino acids.

This clonotype has ten or more counts. This chain uses TRBV11-3 with TRBJ2-3; weak D call: TRBD2 (5 bases). Trimming took off 3 bases at V and 0 bases at J, with 16 bases between the two ends. This CDR3 has 17 amino acids. CDR1 and CDR2 (germline): SGHNT, YENEEA. The DNA of the CDR3 is TGTGCCAGCAGCTTGCGGACTCATCTTACTAGCACAGATACGCAGTATTTT. Its protein is CASSLRTHLTSTDTQYF.

The rearrangement uses TRBV29-1 and TRBJ2-7; 9 bases fit TRBD1. The CDR3 covers 14 residues. V was pared by 7 bases and J by 0 bases, with 7 bases of the junction left unmatched. Germline CDR1 reads SQVTM; CDR2 reads ANQGSEA. CDR3 loop: CSDWTGESSYEQYV. The CDR3 DNA sequence: TGCAGCGACTGGACAGGGGAAAGCTCCTACGAGCAGTACGTC.

The CDR3 here is CASSYSVEQFF. Here the CDR3 DNA reads TGTGCCAGCAGCTACAGTGTTGAGCAGTTCTTC. The chain is built from TRBV28 and TRBJ2-1; D gene ambiguous. From germline, CDR1 is MDHEN and CDR2 SYDVKM. Trimming removed 6 bases at V and 9 bases at J, with 9 bases between. The CDR3 extends over 11 amino acids. Using reference TRBV28 and TRBJ2-1 for the parts outside the CDR3, the full variable domain is DVKVTQSSRYLVKRTGEKVFLECVQDMDHENMFWYRQDPGLGLRLIYFSYDVKMKEKGDIPEGYSVSREKKERFSLILESASTNQTSMYLCASSYSVEQFFGPGTRLTVL.

This chain uses TRBV28 with TRBJ2-1; TRBD2 matches 8 bases. Germline V gene data show CDR1 as MDHEN and CDR2 as SYDVKM. Trimming cost V 3 bases and J 4 bases; bases outside gene matches: 8. This CDR3 contains 16 residues. The CDR3 reads CASSFRTSGSYNEQFF. The CDR3 DNA sequence: TGTGCCAGCAGTTTCCGTACCAGCGGGAGTTACAATGAGCAGTTCTTC. Together with reference TRBV28 and TRBJ2-1, the CDR3 gives the full variable domain: DVKVTQSSRYLVKRTGEKVFLECVQDMDHENMFWYRQDPGLGLRLIYFSYDVKMKEKGDIPEGYSVSREKKERFSLILESASTNQTSMYLCASSFRTSGSYNEQFFGPGTRLTVL.

The sample holds many counts of this clonotype. J is TRBJ2-3 and V is TRBV7-2; D is unclear. Between the trimmed V and J ends, which lost 4 bases and 6 bases, there was a span of 11 bases. Germline V gene lookup returns CDR1 SGHTA and CDR2 FQGNSA. The CDR3 extends over 13 amino acids. The CDR3 region has the DNA TGTGCCAGCAGCTCCCTAGGACGGGATACGCAGTATTTT. Amino acids: CASSSLGRDTQYF.

The V and J genes are TRBV18 and TRBJ2-7; no clear D gene. CDR3 length: 13 residues. Trimming took 3 bases from V and 7 from J, leaving 13 bases between them. CDR1 KGHSH and CDR2 LQKENI come from the germline V gene. CDR3 sequence (DNA): TGTGCCAGCTCACCGACTCTAGAACATGAGCAGTACGTC. It codes for CASSPTLEHEQYV.

This clonotype was observed a few times. This chain links TRBV7-9 with TRBJ2-2; the D is unclear. The V gene lost 0 bases and the J gene lost 3 bases, with 8 bases spanning the gap. Per the germline V gene, CDR1 is SEHNR and CDR2 is FQNEAQ (reference sequence). The CDR3 spans 15 residues. CDR3 nucleotide sequence: TGTGCCAGCAGCTTAGCAGGTATCGACACCGGGGAGCTGTTTTTT. Amino acid sequence: CASSLAGIDTGELFF.

This clonotype showed up many times. The V gene is TRBV7-9, the J gene TRBJ1-1, with D possibly being TRBD1 (6 bases). Germline CDR1 SEHNR, CDR2 FQNEAQ (reference sequence). CDR3 length equals 14 residues. V was pared by 4 bases and J by 8 bases, with 17 bases between. The CDR3 bases are TGTGCCAGCAGCTCCCGGCAGAGGGGGGGGGAAGCTTTCTTT. Translating gives CASSSRQRGGEAFF.